These T cell receptor beta chains were read from a single sample in a study of response to subunit inactivated influenza vaccine. Via MiXCR, TCRdb re-called the RT-PCR reads, giving one row per CDR3 protein. Counted here are about 520,000 distinct CDR3 sequences, 7.2% occurring once; the ten biggest clones make up 10% to 15%. This specimen consisted of PBMCs from blood, obtained roughly 24 months after vaccination. The receptors were gathered from a man between 45 and 75 years old who received an inactivated influenza vaccine. The CDR3 runs from the conserved cysteine through the conserved F or W. D genes are given only for firm matches. Expanded clones get a size class; other rows say once, few or many, or leave the size out.

D gene,clone size,J gene,V gene,CDR3 DNA,CDR3 protein
-,many,TRBJ2-1,TRBV6-4,TGTGCCAGCAGTGGGCAGGTGGATAGGGAGCAGTTCTTC,CASSGQVDREQFF
-,few,TRBJ2-1,TRBV5-1,TGCGCCAGCAGCCCCGGGCCGAGGCTAGAATACAATGAGCAGTTCTTC,CASSPGPRLEYNEQFF
TRBD1,many,TRBJ2-1,TRBV12-3/TRBV12-4,TGTGCCAGCAGTTTCCCCCGCCGGGACAGGGTGTACAATGAGCAGTTCTTC,CASSFPRRDRVYNEQFF
-,few,TRBJ2-1,TRBV28,TGTGCCAGCAGTTCCAGGACGGCTAGCTCCTACAATGAGCAGTTCTTC,CASSSRTASSYNEQFF
-,many,TRBJ2-3,TRBV9,TGTGCCAGCAGCCAGCGAGGGTGGAGCTTCACAGATACGCAGTATTTT,CASSQRGWSFTDTQYF
-,many,TRBJ1-5,TRBV27,TGTGCCAGCAGTTACGGGGGGCGCGGACAGCCCCAGCATTTT,CASSYGGRGQPQHF
-,-,TRBJ2-5,TRBV29-1,TGCAGCGTTGAGTTGGGGGAGACCCAGTACTTC,CSVELGETQYF
-,-,TRBJ2-5,TRBV12-3/TRBV12-4,TGTGCCAGCACCAACTCGAAGACCCAGTACTTC,CASTNSKTQYF
TRBD2,-,TRBJ2-3,TRBV28,TGTGCCAGCAGAAACGCCCCGACTAGCGGGATGGATACGCAGTATTTT,CASRNAPTSGMDTQYF
TRBD2,few,TRBJ2-2,TRBV5-1,TGCGCCAGCAGAACGGGGACTAGCGGCCGCACCGGGGAGCTGTTTTTT,CASRTGTSGRTGELFF
-,-,TRBJ2-1,TRBV12-3/TRBV12-4,TGTGCCAGCAGCGATCTTAGCGAAAGCTCCTACAATGAGCAGTTCTTC,CASSDLSESSYNEQFF
-,many,TRBJ2-3,TRBV7-8,TGTGCCAGCAGCTCGGGACGACCCTCAGATACGCAGTATTTT,CASSSGRPSDTQYF
TRBD2,few,TRBJ2-7,TRBV20-1,TGCAGTGCTTCCTCCCTCCCGGGACTAGCTTTCGAGCAGTACTTC,CSASSLPGLAFEQYF
-,few,TRBJ2-3,TRBV6-1,TGTGCCAGCAGTGAACAGACACATTCTAGCACAGATACGCAGTATTTT,CASSEQTHSSTDTQYF
TRBD2,many,TRBJ2-3,TRBV7-6,TGTGCCAGCAGCGGCTCTAGCGGCCTTAGCGGAGGGACGCAGTATTTT,CASSGSSGLSGGTQYF
-,-,TRBJ2-7,TRBV12-3/TRBV12-4,TGTGCCAGCAGTTTACCCGGGGAAGGGCAGTACTTC,CASSLPGEGQYF
-,-,TRBJ2-5,TRBV4-3,TGCGCCAGCAGCCAAGATCGATACGGGGTAGAGACCCAGTACTTC,CASSQDRYGVETQYF
-,few,TRBJ2-5,TRBV18,TGTGCCAGCTCACCGTTCCTCCAAGAGACCCAGTACTTC,CASSPFLQETQYF
-,few,TRBJ2-7,TRBV30,TGTGCCTGGGACTACGGGTACGAGCAGTACTTC,CAWDYGYEQYF
-,few,TRBJ2-7,TRBV10-3,TGTGCCATCAGTCAAGGGGTTGAGCAGTACTTC,CAISQGVEQYF
-,-,TRBJ2-4,TRBV5-1,TGCGCCAGCAGTGATCCCAGCAAAAACATTCAGTACTTC,CASSDPSKNIQYF
-,many,TRBJ2-5,TRBV11-3,TGTGCCAGCAGCTTACGGGAGAGTGAAGAGACCCAGTACTTC,CASSLRESEETQYF
TRBD2,few,TRBJ2-7,TRBV7-6,TGTGCCAGCAGCCCTAAGGAAGGCGGGAGGAGGTACTTC,CASSPKEGGRRYF
-,few,TRBJ1-5,TRBV5-6,TGTGCCAGCAGCCGCGGACAGTATAGCAATCAGCCCCAGCATTTT,CASSRGQYSNQPQHF
TRBD2,few,TRBJ2-1,TRBV20-1,TGCAGTGCTAGAGAGGGCGGGGGGCCGTACAATGAGCAGTTCTTC,CSAREGGGPYNEQFF
-,few,TRBJ1-1,TRBV7-2,TGTGCCAGCAGTCTTCCGTCGGTTACTGAAGCTTTCTTT,CASSLPSVTEAFF
TRBD2,-,TRBJ2-5,TRBV6-1,TGTGCCAGCGTGCTTAGCGGGGGCGGGGAGACCCAGTACTTC,CASVLSGGGETQYF
-,-,TRBJ1-1,TRBV12-3/TRBV12-4,TGTGCCAGCAGCGCCTCACTCTATGAAGCTTTCTTT,CASSASLYEAFF
TRBD2,-,TRBJ2-1,TRBV20-1,TGCAGTGCTAGGGTACTAGCGGGAGCGACAGCTTACAATGAGCAGTTCTTC,CSARVLAGATAYNEQFF
-,few,TRBJ2-2,TRBV5-1,TGCGCCAGCAGGACGACAGAGTTGAGCGGGGAGCTGTTTTTT,CASRTTELSGELFF
-,few,TRBJ2-7,TRBV28,TGTGCCAGCAGTTCCGGGGGAGACAGGGTTTACGAGCAGTACTTC,CASSSGGDRVYEQYF
-,many,TRBJ2-2,TRBV12-3/TRBV12-4,TGTGCCAGCAGATGGGACACCGGGGAGCTGTTTTTT,CASRWDTGELFF
-,-,TRBJ2-2,TRBV24-1,TGTGCCACCAGTGATTCCCAGCGATACACCGGGGAGCTGTTTTTT,CATSDSQRYTGELFF
TRBD1,-,TRBJ1-5,TRBV13,TGTGCCAGCAGCTTAGGACCGGGACAGGGCAATCAGCCCCAGCATTTT,CASSLGPGQGNQPQHF
-,few,TRBJ1-5,TRBV5-6,TGTGCCAGCAGCTTGCTGGGTAGGCAGCCCCAGCATTTT,CASSLLGRQPQHF
-,-,TRBJ1-1,TRBV6-1,TGTGCCAGCAGTGAAAGCCCCTCCCGGTCACCTAACACTGAAGCTTTCTTT,CASSESPSRSPNTEAFF
TRBD1,many,TRBJ2-7,TRBV6-1,TGTGCCAGCAGTCCAACCGGGACAGGCTACGAGCAGTACTTC,CASSPTGTGYEQYF
TRBD1,many,TRBJ1-1,TRBV25-1,TGTGCCAGCAGAACAGGGGGCTACACTGAAGCTTTCTTT,CASRTGGYTEAFF
-,many,TRBJ1-6,TRBV6-1,TGTGCCAGCACCAGAGACCAGGCGGGGAATTCACCCCTCCACTTT,CASTRDQAGNSPLHF
-,many,TRBJ2-5,TRBV5-4,TGTGCCAGCAGCTTCGTCCAGGATGAGACCCAGTACTTC,CASSFVQDETQYF
TRBD2,many,TRBJ2-7,TRBV3-1,TGTGCCAGCAGCCAAGGGGAGGGCACCTACGAGCAGTACTTC,CASSQGEGTYEQYF
-,many,TRBJ2-1,TRBV7-9,TGTGCCAGCAGCCCCAGTCGGAACAATGAGCAGTTCTTC,CASSPSRNNEQFF
-,many,TRBJ1-2,TRBV10-2,TGCGCCAGCAGTGAGGGGGGAGGTTATGGCTACACCTTC,CASSEGGGYGYTF
TRBD2,many,TRBJ2-3,TRBV20-1,TGCAGTGCTAGATCTTTCGCGGGAGGAAGAGATACGCAGTATTTT,CSARSFAGGRDTQYF
-,few,TRBJ1-6,TRBV3-1,TGTGCCAGCAGCCAAGAGGGGGCCGAACGCCGAATCTCACCCCTCCACTTT,CASSQEGAERRISPLHF
-,many,TRBJ2-1,TRBV4-3,TGCGCCAGCAGCCAAGAATGGGGACAACCCTACAATGAGCAGTTCTTC,CASSQEWGQPYNEQFF
-,many,TRBJ2-5,TRBV7-7,TGTGCCAGCAGCTTAGGGAGCGGCCCCCAAGAGACCCAGTACTTC,CASSLGSGPQETQYF
TRBD2,-,TRBJ2-7,TRBV20-1,TGCAGTGCTAGCCCTTCTCCCCAGCGGGAGTTCTACGAGCAGTACTTC,CSASPSPQREFYEQYF
TRBD2,few,TRBJ2-1,TRBV14,TGTGCCAGCAGCCACACCGGGACTAGCGGGAGGGTCTACAATGAGCAGTTCTTC,CASSHTGTSGRVYNEQFF
-,-,TRBJ1-6,TRBV14,TGTGCCAGCAGCCAAGATATTCGGGTTTCACCCCTCCACTTT,CASSQDIRVSPLHF
-,-,TRBJ1-1,TRBV2,TGTGCAGAGAGGGGGGGGCTCACTGAAGCTTTCTTT,CAERGGLTEAFF
-,many,TRBJ2-1,TRBV14,TGTGCCAGCAGCCAAGGGCGGGGAGGCCCGCCGTTCTTC,CASSQGRGGPPFF
-,many,TRBJ1-1,TRBV7-2,TGTGCCAGCAGCTTAGCGGTAAAGAACACTGAAGCTTTCTTT,CASSLAVKNTEAFF